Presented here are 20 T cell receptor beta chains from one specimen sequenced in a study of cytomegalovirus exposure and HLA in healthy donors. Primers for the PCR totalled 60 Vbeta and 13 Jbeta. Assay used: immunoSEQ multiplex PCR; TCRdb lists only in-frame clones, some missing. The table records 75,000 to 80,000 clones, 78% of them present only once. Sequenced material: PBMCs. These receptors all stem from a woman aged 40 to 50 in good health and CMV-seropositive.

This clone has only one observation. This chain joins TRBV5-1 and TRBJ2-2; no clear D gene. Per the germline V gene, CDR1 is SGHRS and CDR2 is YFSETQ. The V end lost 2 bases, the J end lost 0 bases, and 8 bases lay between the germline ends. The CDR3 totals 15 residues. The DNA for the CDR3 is TGCGCCAGCAGCTTAACGGTAGCGAACACCGGGGAGCTGTTTTTT. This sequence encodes CASSLTVANTGELFF.

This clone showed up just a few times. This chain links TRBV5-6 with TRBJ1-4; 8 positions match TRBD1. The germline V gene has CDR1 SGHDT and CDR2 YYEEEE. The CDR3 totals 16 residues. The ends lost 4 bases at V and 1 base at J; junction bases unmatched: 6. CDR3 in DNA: TGTGCCAGCAGCCGGACAGGGAGTATAACTAATGAAAAACTGTTTTTT. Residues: CASSRTGSITNEKLFF.

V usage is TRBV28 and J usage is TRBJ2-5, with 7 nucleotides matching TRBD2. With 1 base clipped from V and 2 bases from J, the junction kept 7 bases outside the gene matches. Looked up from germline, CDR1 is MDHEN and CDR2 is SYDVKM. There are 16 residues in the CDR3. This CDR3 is CASSLSPGRPQETQYF. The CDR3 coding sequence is TGTGCCAGCAGTTTATCTCCCGGGAGGCCTCAAGAGACCCAGTACTTC.

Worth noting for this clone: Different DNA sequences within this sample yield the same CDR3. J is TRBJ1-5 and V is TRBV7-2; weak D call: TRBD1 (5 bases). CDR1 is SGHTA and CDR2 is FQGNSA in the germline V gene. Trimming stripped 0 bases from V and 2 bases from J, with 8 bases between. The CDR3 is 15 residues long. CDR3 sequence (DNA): TGTGCCAGCAGCTTAGCCGGAGGGGGCAATCAGCCCCAGCATTTT. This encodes CASSLAGGGNQPQHF.

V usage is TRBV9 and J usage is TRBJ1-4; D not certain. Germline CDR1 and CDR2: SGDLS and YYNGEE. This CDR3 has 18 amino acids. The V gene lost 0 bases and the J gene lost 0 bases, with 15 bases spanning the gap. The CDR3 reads CASSVASGPLATNEKLFF. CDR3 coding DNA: TGTGCCAGCAGCGTAGCTTCGGGTCCCCTTGCAACTAATGAAAAACTGTTTTTT.

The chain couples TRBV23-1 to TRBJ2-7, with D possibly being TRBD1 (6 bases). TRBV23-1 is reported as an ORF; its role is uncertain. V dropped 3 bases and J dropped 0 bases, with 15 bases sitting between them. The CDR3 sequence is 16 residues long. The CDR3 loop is CASSHAPGQSSYEQYF. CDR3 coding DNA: TGCGCCAGCAGTCACGCACCGGGACAAAGCTCCTACGAGCAGTACTTC.

The CDR3 reads CASSLGGSGGSNTGELFF. In DNA, the CDR3 is TGTGCCAGCAGCTTAGGAGGTAGCGGGGGGTCAAACACCGGGGAGCTGTTTTTT. V gene TRBV13 combines with J gene TRBJ2-2; 10 nucleotides line up with TRBD2. This CDR3 is 18 amino acids long. V trimming: 0 bases; J trimming: 2 bases; junction bases outside the gene matches: 6. Germline V gene data show CDR1 as PRHDT and CDR2 as FYEKMQ (reference sequence).

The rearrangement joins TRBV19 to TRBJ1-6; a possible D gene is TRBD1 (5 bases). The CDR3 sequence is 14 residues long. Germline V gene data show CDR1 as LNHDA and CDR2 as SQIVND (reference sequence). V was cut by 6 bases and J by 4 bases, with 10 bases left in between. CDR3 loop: CASRTGQYNSPLHF. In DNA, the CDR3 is TGTGCCAGTAGAACAGGACAATATAATTCACCCCTCCACTTT.

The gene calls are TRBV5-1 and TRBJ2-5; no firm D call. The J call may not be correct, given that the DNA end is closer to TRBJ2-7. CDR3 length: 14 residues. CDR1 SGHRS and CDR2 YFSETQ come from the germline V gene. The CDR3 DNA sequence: TGCGCCAGCAGCTCCGACTGGAGCTCCTACGAGCAGTACTTC. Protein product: CASSSDWSSYEQYF.

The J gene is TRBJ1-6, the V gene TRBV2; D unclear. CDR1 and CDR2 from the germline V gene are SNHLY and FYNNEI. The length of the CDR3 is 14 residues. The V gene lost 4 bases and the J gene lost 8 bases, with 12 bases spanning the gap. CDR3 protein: CASSAWTGDSPLHF. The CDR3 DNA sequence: TGTGCCAGCAGTGCTTGGACTGGGGATTCACCCCTCCACTTT.

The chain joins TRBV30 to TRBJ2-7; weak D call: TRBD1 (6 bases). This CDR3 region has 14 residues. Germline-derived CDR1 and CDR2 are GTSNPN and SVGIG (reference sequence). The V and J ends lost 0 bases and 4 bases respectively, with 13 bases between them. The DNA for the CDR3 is TGTGCCTGGAGTGTGGGTCAGGGGTTGTACGAGCAGTACTTC. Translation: CAWSVGQGLYEQYF. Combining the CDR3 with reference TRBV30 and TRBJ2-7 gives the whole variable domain SQTIHQWPATLVQPVGSPLSLECTVEGTSNPNLYWYRQAAGRGLQLLFYSVGIGQISSEVPQNLSASRPQDRQFILSSKKLLLSDSGFYLCAWSVGQGLYEQYFGPGTRLTVT.

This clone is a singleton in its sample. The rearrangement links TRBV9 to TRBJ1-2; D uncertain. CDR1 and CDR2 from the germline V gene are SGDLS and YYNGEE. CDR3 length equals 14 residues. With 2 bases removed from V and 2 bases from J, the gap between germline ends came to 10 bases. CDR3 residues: CASSVDTANYGYTF. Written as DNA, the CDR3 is TGTGCCAGCAGCGTCGACACTGCGAACTATGGCTACACCTTC.

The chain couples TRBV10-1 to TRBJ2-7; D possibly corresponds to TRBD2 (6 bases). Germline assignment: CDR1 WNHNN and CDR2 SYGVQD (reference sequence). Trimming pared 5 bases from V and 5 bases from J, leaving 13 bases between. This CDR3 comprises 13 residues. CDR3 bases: TGCGCCAGCAGTCTGCGGGGCCACAACGAGCAGTACTTC. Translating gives CASSLRGHNEQYF.

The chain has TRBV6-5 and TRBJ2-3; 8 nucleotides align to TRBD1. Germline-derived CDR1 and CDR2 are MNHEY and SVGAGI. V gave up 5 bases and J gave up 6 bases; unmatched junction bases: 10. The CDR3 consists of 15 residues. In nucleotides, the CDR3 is TGTGCCAGCAGTACCTCAGGGGGCGAGGGCGATACGCAGTATTTT. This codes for CASSTSGGEGDTQYF.

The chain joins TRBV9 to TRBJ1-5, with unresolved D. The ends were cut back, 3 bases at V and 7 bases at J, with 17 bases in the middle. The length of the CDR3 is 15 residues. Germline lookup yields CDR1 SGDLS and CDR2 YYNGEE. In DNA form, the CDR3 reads TGTGCCAGCAGCGCAGATGTGGGTGACGGGCAGCCCCAGCATTTT. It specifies CASSADVGDGQPQHF. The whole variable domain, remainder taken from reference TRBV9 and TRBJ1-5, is DSGVTQTPKHLITATGQRVTLRCSPRSGDLSVYWYQQSLDQGLQFLIQYYNGEERAKGNILERFSAQQFPDLHSELNLSSLELGDSALYFCASSADVGDGQPQHFGDGTRLSIL.

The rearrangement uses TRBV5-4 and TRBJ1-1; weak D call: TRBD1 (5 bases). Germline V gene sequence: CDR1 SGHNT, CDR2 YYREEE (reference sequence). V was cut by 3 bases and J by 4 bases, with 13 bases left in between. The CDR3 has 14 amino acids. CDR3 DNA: TGTGCCAGCAGCTCTCTGGGGCAGGGCACTGAAGCTTTCTTT. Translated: CASSSLGQGTEAFF.

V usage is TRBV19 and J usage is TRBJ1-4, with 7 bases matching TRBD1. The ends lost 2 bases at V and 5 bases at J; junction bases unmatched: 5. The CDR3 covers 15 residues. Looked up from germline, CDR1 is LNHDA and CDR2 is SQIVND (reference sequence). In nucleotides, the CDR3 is TGTGCCAGTAGTATAATGGACAGGAGAAATGAAAAACTGTTTTTT. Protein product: CASSIMDRRNEKLFF.

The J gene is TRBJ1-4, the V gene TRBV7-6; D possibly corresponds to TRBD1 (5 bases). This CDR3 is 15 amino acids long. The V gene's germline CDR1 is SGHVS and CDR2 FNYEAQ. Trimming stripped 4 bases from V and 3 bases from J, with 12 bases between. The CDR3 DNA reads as TGTGCCAGCAGCTCACTGGGGGGGTCTAATGAAAAACTGTTTTTT. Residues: CASSSLGGSNEKLFF.

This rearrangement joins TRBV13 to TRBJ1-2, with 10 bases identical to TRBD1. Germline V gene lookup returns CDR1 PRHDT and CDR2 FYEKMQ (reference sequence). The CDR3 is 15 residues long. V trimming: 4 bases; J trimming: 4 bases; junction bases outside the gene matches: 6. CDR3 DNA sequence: TGTGCCAGCAGCTCCCGACAGGGGGCGGCCTATGGCTACACCTTC. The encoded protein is CASSSRQGAAYGYTF.

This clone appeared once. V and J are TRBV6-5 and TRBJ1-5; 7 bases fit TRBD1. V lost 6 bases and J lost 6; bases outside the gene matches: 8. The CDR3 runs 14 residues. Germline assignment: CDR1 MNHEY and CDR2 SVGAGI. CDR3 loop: CASRDSWDSQPQHF. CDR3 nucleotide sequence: TGTGCCAGCAGAGACAGTTGGGACAGTCAGCCCCAGCATTTT.